Sequencing of this T cell receptor (beta chain) was carried out in a study of identical twins. V dropped 5 bases and J dropped 6 bases, with 13 bases sitting between them. The CDR3 contains 13 residues. Germline V lookup: CDR1 SGHAT, CDR2 FQNNGV. TCRdb analysed the 5' RACE reads with MiXCR anew, one entry per CDR3 protein. The sample yields 450,000 or so distinct CDR3 sequences, roughly 26% seen once. Whole-study findings and limits: Within monozygotic twins, out-of-frame TCR alpha sharing was underestimated by the models. Out-of-frame alpha sequences common to twins were enriched for low generation probability.

Concerning this clonotype itself: No antigen is known for it.

This sample also appeared in a second study, on T cells expressing NK-cell markers. That work adds: HCMV seropositivity marked seven of the eight sequenced donors; one was seronegative. Six donors carried dominant NKG2C+ clonotypes that made up roughly 1.0-7.0% of their CD8+ T cells.

The source is a woman younger than 35 in good health. The chain combines TRBV11-2 with TRBJ1-2, with D uncertain. Sample: CD4+ T cells sorted from blood. The CDR3 reads CASSPDRTHGYTF. The CDR3 DNA sequence: TGTGCCAGCAGCCCCGACCGTACTCATGGCTACACCTTC. The variable domain in full, completed from reference TRBV11-2 and TRBJ1-2, reads EAGVAQSPRYKIIEKRQSVAFWCNPISGHATLYWYQQILGQGPKLLIQFQNNGVVDDSQLPKDRFSAERLKGVDSTLKIQPAKLEDSAVYLCASSPDRTHGYTFGSGTRLTVV.